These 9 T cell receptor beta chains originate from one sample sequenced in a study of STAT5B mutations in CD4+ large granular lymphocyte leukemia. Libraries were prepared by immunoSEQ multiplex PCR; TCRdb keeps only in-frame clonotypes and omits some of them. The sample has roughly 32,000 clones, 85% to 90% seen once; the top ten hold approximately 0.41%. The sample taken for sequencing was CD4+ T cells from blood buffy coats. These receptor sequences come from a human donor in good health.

The CDR3 DNA sequence: TGTGCCAGCAGCTCCCGAACCAGCGGGAGTAACAGCAATGAGCAGTTCTTC. It is translated as CASSSRTSGSNSNEQFF. The genes are TRBV7-3 and TRBJ2-1; 8 nucleotides agree with TRBD2. Germline-derived CDR1 and CDR2 are SGHTA and FQGTGA. The V segment lost 4 bases and the J segment 6 bases; nucleotides outside the gene matches: 14. This CDR3 spans 17 amino acids. Together with reference TRBV7-3 and TRBJ2-1, the CDR3 gives the full variable domain: GAGVSQTPSNKVTEKGKYVELRCDPISGHTALYWYRQSLGQGPEFLIYFQGTGAADDSGLPNDRFFAVRPEGSVSTLKIQRTERGDSAVYLCASSSRTSGSNSNEQFFGPGTRLTVL.

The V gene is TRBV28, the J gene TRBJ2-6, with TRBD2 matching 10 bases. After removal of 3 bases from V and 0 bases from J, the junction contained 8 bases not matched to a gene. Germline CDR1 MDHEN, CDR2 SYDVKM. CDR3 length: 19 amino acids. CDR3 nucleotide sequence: TGTGCCAGCAGTTTCTTATCTAGCGGGAGAAGCTCTGGGGCCAACGTCCTGACTTTC. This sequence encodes CASSFLSSGRSSGANVLTF. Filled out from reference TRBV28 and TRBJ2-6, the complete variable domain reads DVKVTQSSRYLVKRTGEKVFLECVQDMDHENMFWYRQDPGLGLRLIYFSYDVKMKEKGDIPEGYSVSREKKERFSLILESASTNQTSMYLCASSFLSSGRSSGANVLTFGAGSRLTVL.

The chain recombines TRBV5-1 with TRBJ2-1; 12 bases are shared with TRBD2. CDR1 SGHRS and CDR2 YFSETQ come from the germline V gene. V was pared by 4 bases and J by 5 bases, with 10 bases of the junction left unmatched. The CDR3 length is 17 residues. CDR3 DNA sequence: TGCGCCAGCAGCCCAAGGGGGGGACTAGCGGGTAACAATGAGCAGTTCTTC. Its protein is CASSPRGGLAGNNEQFF.

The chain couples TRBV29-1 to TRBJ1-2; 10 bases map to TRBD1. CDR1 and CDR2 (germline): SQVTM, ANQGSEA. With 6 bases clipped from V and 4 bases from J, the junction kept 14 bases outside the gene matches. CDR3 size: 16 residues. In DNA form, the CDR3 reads TGCAGCGTAGACAAGCGAGGACAGGGGGGTGGCTATGGCTACACCTTC. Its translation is CSVDKRGQGGGYGYTF.

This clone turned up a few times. The CDR3 region is CASSLGLYGYTF. The DNA for the CDR3 is TGTGCCAGCAGTCTAGGGCTTTATGGCTACACCTTC. V is TRBV28 and J is TRBJ1-2; D is undetermined. Germline CDR1 and CDR2: MDHEN and SYDVKM. This CDR3 is built from 12 residues. V lost 5 bases and J 5 bases, leaving 9 bases between the germline ends.

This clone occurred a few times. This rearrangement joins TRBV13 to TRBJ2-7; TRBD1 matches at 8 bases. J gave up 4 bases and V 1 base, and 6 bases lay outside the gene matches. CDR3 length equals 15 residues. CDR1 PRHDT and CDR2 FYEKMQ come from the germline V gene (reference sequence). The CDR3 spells CASSLVNTGGYEQYF. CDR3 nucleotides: TGTGCCAGCAGCTTAGTGAATACAGGGGGTTACGAGCAGTACTTC.

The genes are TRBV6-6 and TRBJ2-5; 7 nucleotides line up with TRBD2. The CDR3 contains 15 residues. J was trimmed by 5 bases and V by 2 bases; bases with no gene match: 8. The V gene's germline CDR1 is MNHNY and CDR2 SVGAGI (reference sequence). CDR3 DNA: TGTGCCAGCAGTTACGGCCTCGGGACTATTGAGACCCAGTACTTC. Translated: CASSYGLGTIETQYF.

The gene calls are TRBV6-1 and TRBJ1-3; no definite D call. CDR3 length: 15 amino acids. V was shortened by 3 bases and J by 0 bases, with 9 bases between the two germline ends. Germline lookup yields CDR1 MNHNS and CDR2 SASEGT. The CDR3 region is CASSEASLSGNTIYF. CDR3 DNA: TGTGCCAGCAGTGAGGCTTCGCTCTCTGGAAACACCATATATTTT.

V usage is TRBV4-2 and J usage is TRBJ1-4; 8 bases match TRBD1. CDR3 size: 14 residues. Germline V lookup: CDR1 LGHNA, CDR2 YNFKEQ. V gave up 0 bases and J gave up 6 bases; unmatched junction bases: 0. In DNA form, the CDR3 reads TGTGCCAGCAGCCAAGAACAGGGGGATGAAAAACTGTTTTTT. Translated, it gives CASSQEQGDEKLFF.